The clone carrying this T cell receptor beta chain was found a few times. This entry comes from a study of blood T cells in healthy people across ages. Germline lookup yields CDR1 SGHTA and CDR2 FQGNSA. The CDR3 covers 13 residues. It was with a sample-barcoded 5' primer and a J-beta primer mix that a second PCR of roughly 7 to 12 cycles was run. TCRdb used MiXCR to reprocess the 5' RACE reads, holding one entry per CDR3 protein. The repertoire holds about 1.5 million distinct CDR3 sequences, approximately 39% seen once, with about 4.1% in the top ten. Sequencing used blood. The chain links TRBV7-2 to TRBJ2-7; a possible D gene is TRBD2 (7 bases). The assigned J gene may be wrong: the sequence end matches TRBJ2-5 better. This sequence was found in a woman aged 18 to 35 in good health. The CDR3 sequence is CASRKAGGQTQYF. The CDR3 nucleotides read TGTGCCAGCAGAAAAGCCGGGGGGCAGACCCAGTACTTC.